This TCR beta chain was sequenced during a study of siplizumab effects on memory and regulatory T cells. Notes on the study in general: Naive T cells seemed more diverse than memory cells and seemed major alloresponse contributors.

Around 100,000 TCR templates underwent assay in every sample. Assay: immunoSEQ multiplex PCR; the TCRdb copy retains only in-frame clones and omits some. The table includes approximately 100,000 clones, about 93% detected once. The CDR3 is 12 amino acids. The trim removed 7 bases at V and 1 base at J, leaving 0 bases unmatched. CDR1 is MGHDK, CDR2 SYGVNS, per germline. Of note for this clone: Its antigen is as yet unknown.

The source of this sequence is a human donor in good health. Material: non-Treg CD4+ T cells sorted from blood. The V and J genes are TRBV25-1 and TRBJ2-5, with 7 bases matching TRBD2. The CDR3 here is CASKRGQETQYF. CDR3 sequence (DNA): TGTGCCAGCAAGCGGGGCCAAGAGACCCAGTACTTC.